Below, 6 T cell receptor beta chains from the same sample are listed, as sequenced in a study of tissue T cells after allogeneic stem cell transplantation. Generated by immunoSEQ multiplex PCR, the TCRdb table keeps only in-frame clones and is missing some. Counted here are more than 20,000 clones, roughly nine tenths occurring once; the ten biggest clones make up 2% to 2.5%. The source material was blood, sampled before transplantation. The receptors here all came from a male donor at least 60 years old who later had graft-versus-host disease after an allogeneic stem cell transplant.

The table lists this clone with a count of one. This chain connects TRBV19 to TRBJ1-2; D remains ambiguous. The CDR3 spans 14 residues. Germline V gives CDR1 LNHDA, CDR2 SQIVND (reference sequence). Trimming took off 7 bases at V and 1 base at J, with 13 bases between the two ends. CDR3 amino acids: CASMWTKDNYGYTF. The CDR3 region has the DNA TGTGCCAGTATGTGGACCAAAGATAACTATGGCTACACCTTC. Complete variable domain (other parts from reference TRBV19 and TRBJ1-2): DGGITQSPKYLFRKEGQNVTLSCEQNLNHDAMYWYRQDPGQGLRLIYYSQIVNDFQKGDIAEGYSVSREKKESFPLTVTSAQKNPTAFYLCASMWTKDNYGYTFGSGTRLTVV.

V is TRBV7-6 and J is TRBJ2-1, with D possibly matching TRBD2 (5 bases). Trimming took off 2 bases at V and 5 bases at J, with 19 bases between the two ends. Germline V CDR1 and CDR2: SGHVS, FNYEAQ. The CDR3 sequence is 17 residues long. The CDR3 DNA follows: TGTGCCAGCAGCTTACTACCCTGGGTTCGGGGAGACAATGAGCAGTTCTTC. Amino acids: CASSLLPWVRGDNEQFF.

The chain carries TRBV3-1 (or the pseudogene TRBV3-2) and TRBJ2-2; 8 bases align to TRBD2. The CDR3 is 15 amino acids. Germline V gene sequence: CDR1 LGHDT, CDR2 YNNKEL (reference sequence). V dropped 7 bases and J dropped 3; count of bases not matched to a gene: 7. The CDR3 spells CASTSLAAYTGELFF. CDR3 nucleotide sequence: TGTGCCAGCACCTCACTAGCGGCCTACACCGGGGAGCTGTTTTTT.

This clone was found once. The rearrangement uses TRBV6-5 and TRBJ2-7; 7 nucleotides line up with TRBD1. The CDR3 runs 14 residues. The V gene's germline CDR1 is MNHEY and CDR2 SVGAGI. V lost 8 bases and J lost 6; bases outside the gene matches: 13. CDR3: CASGRDSKVSEQYF. The CDR3 bases are TGTGCCAGCGGCCGGGACAGCAAAGTATCCGAGCAGTACTTC.

This sequence joins TRBV3-1 (or the pseudogene TRBV3-2) and TRBJ1-4; D perhaps matches TRBD1 (5 bases). The germline gives CDR1 LGHDT, CDR2 YNNKEL (reference sequence). V shed 4 bases and J shed 7 bases, with 16 bases lying between them. This CDR3 spans 15 amino acids. The CDR3 sequence is CASSPSGTRAEKLFF. Here the CDR3 DNA reads TGTGCCAGCAGCCCATCCGGGACCAGGGCTGAAAAACTGTTTTTT.

V and J are TRBV21-1 and TRBJ2-5; TRBD1 was called by the table and not checked on the DNA. TRBV21-1 counts as a pseudogene. CDR3 size: 15 residues. CDR3 sequence reads: CASSHRQGERETQYF. CDR3 DNA sequence: TGTGCCAGCAGCCACCGACAGGGGGAAAGGGAGACCCAGTACTTC.